Each of the 26 T cell receptor beta chains below was sequenced from the same sample in a study of T cell responses to AZD1222 COVID-19 vaccine. The table came from immunoSEQ multiplex PCR; TCRdb's copy has only in-frame clones and leaves some out. Of roughly 170,000 clones listed, 85% to 90% are singletons. Sequenced here: peripheral blood, sampled on day 0 of AZD1222 vaccination. The origin of the receptors is an adult in good health.

J is TRBJ1-1 and V is TRBV7-2, with a possible D match to TRBD1 (5 bases). From germline, CDR1 is SGHTA and CDR2 FQGNSA. Trimming removed 1 base from V and 8 bases from J, with 8 bases in between. This CDR3 is built from 12 residues. The CDR3 DNA is TGTGCCAGCAGCTTAGTGGGGGGGGAAGCTTTCTTT. Amino acid sequence: CASSLVGGEAFF.

The chain joins TRBV29-1 to TRBJ2-7; 7 bases agree with TRBD1. The length of the CDR3 is 14 residues. Looked up from germline, CDR1 is SQVTM and CDR2 is ANQGSEA. Trimming cost V 5 bases and J 2 bases; bases outside gene matches: 9. DNA for the CDR3: TGCAGCGTTATTGCCGGGACAGTCACCTACGAGCAGTACTTC. Protein: CSVIAGTVTYEQYF.

V is TRBV20-1 and J is TRBJ1-6; D ambiguous. From germline, CDR1 is DFQATT and CDR2 SNEGSKA (reference sequence). V dropped 3 bases and J dropped 0 bases, with 15 bases sitting between them. The CDR3 length is 17 residues. Written as DNA, the CDR3 is TGCAGTGCTAGTCGTCGGCTCCGCAGCTCCTATAATTCACCCCTCCACTTT. Translation: CSASRRLRSSYNSPLHF.

V and J are TRBV19 and TRBJ2-7, with TRBD1 matching over 9 bases. The J segment lost 6 bases and the V segment lost 3 bases, leaving 9 bases of the junction unmatched. The CDR3 has 15 amino acids. CDR1 and CDR2 (germline): LNHDA, SQIVND (reference sequence). This chain's CDR3 is CASSISRTGVREQYF. CDR3 nucleotides: TGTGCCAGTAGTATTTCAAGGACAGGGGTCCGCGAGCAGTACTTC.

The CDR3 nucleotides read TGTGCCTGGAGTGTACGAGGGGGATCGTTGAGCAATCAGCCCCAGCATTTT. Translated, it gives CAWSVRGGSLSNQPQHF. The chain carries TRBV30 and TRBJ1-5, with a weak D call TRBD1 (6 bases). Germline V gives CDR1 GTSNPN, CDR2 SVGIG (reference sequence). Deletions cut 0 bases from V and 1 base from J, with 16 bases between. The CDR3 loop spans 17 amino acids.

This chain connects TRBV5-4 to TRBJ1-3, with D maybe TRBD1 (6 bases). This CDR3 has 16 residues. The V and J ends lost 0 bases and 1 base respectively, with 11 bases between them. From germline, CDR1 is SGHNT and CDR2 YYREEE (reference sequence). CDR3 loop: CASSLATGISGNTIYF. The CDR3 nucleotides are TGTGCCAGCAGCTTGGCTACAGGGATTTCTGGAAACACCATATATTTT. The full variable domain, with the rest looked up from reference TRBV5-4 and TRBJ1-3, is ETGVTQSPTHLIKTRGQQVTLRCSSQSGHNTVSWYQQALGQGPQFIFQYYREEENGRGNFPPRFSGLQFPNYSSELNVNALELDDSALYLCASSLATGISGNTIYFGEGSWLTVV.

The sample holds one count of this clone. The chain uses TRBV19 and TRBJ1-5; D is undetermined. CDR1 and CDR2 (germline): LNHDA, SQIVND (reference sequence). Trimming removed 0 bases at V and 0 bases at J, with 9 bases between. CDR3 size: 16 residues. The CDR3 region is CASSIDSSYSNQPQHF. In nucleotides, the CDR3 is TGTGCCAGTAGTATAGACAGCAGCTATAGCAATCAGCCCCAGCATTTT.

V usage is TRBV11-2 and J usage is TRBJ1-1; perhaps TRBD1 as D (5 bases). V shed 4 bases and J shed 3 bases, with 18 bases lying between them. Germline CDR1 and CDR2: SGHAT and FQNNGV. CDR3 length: 16 amino acids. The DNA for the CDR3 is TGTGCCAGCAGCTCATACCCCGGGGGTTTAGACACTGAAGCTTTCTTT. This sequence encodes CASSSYPGGLDTEAFF.

This clone was picked up a small number of times. This chain's CDR3 is CASSFPGRDPYEQYF. The CDR3 DNA is TGTGCCAGCAGCTTTCCGGGACGCGATCCCTACGAGCAGTACTTC. The chain couples TRBV3-1 (or the pseudogene TRBV3-2) to TRBJ2-7; D may be TRBD1 or TRBD2 (5 bases each). The CDR3 extends over 15 amino acids. Germline V gene lookup returns CDR1 LGHDT and CDR2 YNNKEL (reference sequence). V lost 5 bases to trimming and J lost 2 bases, with 16 bases between them.

The CDR3 here is CASSQDRETDPYEQYF. The DNA of the CDR3 is TGTGCCAGCAGCCAAGACAGGGAGACAGACCCCTACGAGCAGTACTTC. The chain carries TRBV3-1 (or the pseudogene TRBV3-2) and TRBJ2-7; tentatively, D is TRBD1 or TRBD2 (5 bases each). V was cut by 0 bases and J by 2 bases, with 14 bases left in between. There are 16 residues in the CDR3. Per germline, CDR1 LGHDT and CDR2 YNNKEL (reference sequence).

The genes are TRBV4-1 and TRBJ2-3; 9 bases are a match to TRBD1. CDR3 length: 15 residues. Germline CDR1 and CDR2: MGHRA and YSYEKL. V shed 1 base and J 4 bases; nucleotides not matched to a gene: 3. The DNA for the CDR3 is TGCGCCAGCAGCCAAGGGGACAGGGTGGCAGATACGCAGTATTTT. Protein: CASSQGDRVADTQYF.

The chain combines TRBV25-1 with TRBJ1-1; 8 nucleotides align to TRBD1. Germline CDR1 MGHDK, CDR2 SYGVNS. The CDR3 sequence is 17 residues long. Trimming removed 1 base from V and 0 bases from J; junction bases left unmatched: 7. CDR3 residues: CASSEWSSGGVNTEAFF. The CDR3 DNA sequence: TGTGCCAGCAGTGAATGGTCGTCAGGGGGCGTGAACACTGAAGCTTTCTTT.

This clone was detected once. The chain carries TRBV7-2 and TRBJ1-5, with D possibly TRBD1 on 6 matching bases. The CDR3 runs to 15 residues. From germline, CDR1 is SGHTA and CDR2 FQGNSA. With 0 bases removed from V and 5 bases from J, the gap between germline ends came to 11 bases. The CDR3 nucleotides read TGTGCCAGCAGCTTAGCGGGAAGGGGGTATCAGCCCCAGCATTTT. Translation gives CASSLAGRGYQPQHF.

This chain links TRBV4-3 with TRBJ2-7, with TRBD2 matching 11 bases. V lost 4 bases, J lost 0 bases, and 8 bases stayed unmatched. This CDR3 contains 17 residues. The germline V gene has CDR1 LGHNA and CDR2 YSLEER. CDR3 nucleotides: TGCGCCAGCAGCCGTTACCAGACTAGCGGGGTCTCCTACGAGCAGTACTTC. Its protein product is CASSRYQTSGVSYEQYF.

The genes are TRBV5-4 and TRBJ2-1, with a possible D match to TRBD2 (5 bases). The germline V gene encodes CDR1 SGHNT and CDR2 YYREEE (reference sequence). The V and J ends lost 4 bases and 2 bases respectively, with 10 bases between them. The CDR3 extends over 14 amino acids. As DNA, the CDR3 is TGTGCCAGCAGCCCCGGGGTTACCTACAATGAGCAGTTCTTC. Translation gives CASSPGVTYNEQFF.

The V gene is TRBV19, the J gene TRBJ1-5; D ambiguous. CDR3 size: 13 residues. Germline V gene data show CDR1 as LNHDA and CDR2 as SQIVND (reference sequence). Trimming took off 3 bases at V and 4 bases at J, with 7 bases between the two ends. The CDR3 loop reads CASSIGPNQPQHF. CDR3 DNA sequence: TGTGCCAGTAGTATCGGTCCTAATCAGCCCCAGCATTTT.

This chain uses TRBV5-1 with TRBJ1-4, with D tentatively TRBD1 (6 bases). Trimming removed 4 bases at V and 8 bases at J, with 15 bases between. CDR1 and CDR2 (germline): SGHRS, YFSETQ. This CDR3 spans 14 amino acids. The CDR3 sequence is CASSPGGGEEKLFF. The CDR3 bases are TGCGCCAGCAGCCCCGGCGGGGGCGAAGAAAAACTGTTTTTT.

The chain's CDR3 is CASSYVTQTQYF. The CDR3 bases are TGTGCCAGCAGTTACGTTACGCAGACCCAGTACTTC. J is TRBJ2-5 and V is TRBV6-2 or TRBV6-3; unclear D gene. Germline V CDR1 and CDR2: MNHEY, SVGEGT. This CDR3 contains 12 residues. Trimming took 2 bases from V and 6 from J, leaving 7 bases between them.

V gene TRBV7-2 combines with J gene TRBJ2-7; 8 positions agree with TRBD1. Per the germline V gene, CDR1 is SGHTA and CDR2 is FQGNSA. With V trimmed by 5 bases and J by 5 bases, 8 bases remained unmatched. The CDR3 has 14 residues. CDR3 region: CASSDRTGFNEQYF. CDR3 nucleotides: TGTGCCAGCAGCGATCGGACAGGGTTCAACGAGCAGTACTTC.

The chain uses TRBV10-3 and TRBJ1-1; D ambiguous. The germline V gene has CDR1 ENHRY and CDR2 SYGVKD. The CDR3 sequence is 13 residues long. Between the trimmed V and J ends, which lost 7 bases and 3 bases, there was a span of 12 bases. In DNA form, the CDR3 reads TGTGCCATCAAGGCAGGTTTCGACACTGAAGCTTTCTTT. It yields the protein CAIKAGFDTEAFF.

The chain links TRBV28 to TRBJ2-2, with D perhaps TRBD2 (5 bases). Germline V gives CDR1 MDHEN, CDR2 SYDVKM. Trimming took 3 bases from V and 7 from J, leaving 9 bases between them. The CDR3 spans 13 residues. CDR3 DNA: TGTGCCAGCAGTTTCCCCGGGAACGGGGAGCTGTTTTTT. Translation: CASSFPGNGELFF. Full variable domain (missing parts from reference TRBV28 and TRBJ2-2): DVKVTQSSRYLVKRTGEKVFLECVQDMDHENMFWYRQDPGLGLRLIYFSYDVKMKEKGDIPEGYSVSREKKERFSLILESASTNQTSMYLCASSFPGNGELFFGEGSRLTVL.

The chain recombines TRBV30 with TRBJ2-7; tentatively, D is TRBD2 (5 bases). Trimming shortened V by 0 bases and J by 6 bases, and 12 bases separated the two germline ends. This CDR3 is built from 13 residues. Germline assignment: CDR1 GTSNPN and CDR2 SVGIG (reference sequence). The CDR3: CAWSVRRGLEQYF. The CDR3 nucleotides are TGTGCCTGGAGTGTACGACGAGGGCTCGAGCAGTACTTC.

In DNA form, the CDR3 reads TGTGCCAGCCAACCCCCCACCGGGGAGCTGTTTTTT. Amino acid sequence: CASQPPTGELFF. V gene TRBV6-5 combines with J gene TRBJ2-2; D is undetermined. V was pared by 8 bases and J by 4 bases, with 8 bases between. Germline V gives CDR1 MNHEY, CDR2 SVGAGI. The CDR3 loop spans 12 amino acids.

V and J are TRBV30 and TRBJ2-3; weak D call: TRBD2 (6 bases). The CDR3 contains 16 residues. The V and J ends lost 3 bases and 1 base respectively, with 17 bases between them. CDR1 is GTSNPN, CDR2 SVGIG, per germline (reference sequence). The CDR3 is CAWSPTDRGGTDTQYF. The DNA of the CDR3 is TGTGCCTGGAGCCCGACGGACCGCGGGGGCACAGATACGCAGTATTTT.

In this sample, this clone turned up a few times. V usage is TRBV6-5 and J usage is TRBJ1-1, with D uncertain. V lost 0 bases, J lost 3 bases, and 2 bases lay in between. This CDR3 has 12 amino acids. In germline, CDR1 is MNHEY, CDR2 SVGAGI. The CDR3 region is CASSYSYTEAFF. CDR3 DNA sequence: TGTGCCAGCAGTTACTCATACACTGAAGCTTTCTTT.

The chain recombines TRBV19 with TRBJ2-7, with a weak D call TRBD2 (5 bases). V was shortened by 7 bases and J by 0 bases, with 10 bases between the two germline ends. Germline CDR1 is LNHDA and CDR2 is SQIVND (reference sequence). The CDR3 has 13 amino acids. The CDR3 loop reads CASKKGSSYEQYF. CDR3 DNA sequence: TGTGCCAGTAAGAAAGGGAGCTCCTACGAGCAGTACTTC.